The 12 T cell receptor beta chains below all came from one sample that was sequenced in a study of T cells in Graves' hyperthyroidism and ophthalmopathy. TCR beta CDR3 sequences were amplified from RNA transcripts. With the HTBI primer set, the TCR CDR3 went through a first round of RT-PCR. Each CDR3 protein gets one entry after TCRdb re-called the multiplex PCR reads with MiXCR. The profile shows over 700,000 distinct CDR3 sequences, approximately 40% of them singletons. Sequencing was done on a sample of blood. All receptors derive from a woman in her thirties or forties with Graves' hyperthyroidism.

This clonotype was counted ten times or more. The CDR3 region has the DNA TGTGCCAGCAGCGGGGCGGGGAACACTGAAGCTTTCTTT. It is translated as CASSGAGNTEAFF. V is TRBV25-1 and J is TRBJ1-1; tentative D call: TRBD1 (5 bases). Germline CDR1 and CDR2: MGHDK and SYGVNS. V was shortened by 6 bases and J by 1 base, with 9 bases between the two germline ends. The CDR3 contains 13 residues. The whole variable domain, remainder taken from reference TRBV25-1 and TRBJ1-1, is EADIYQTPRYLVIGTGKKITLECSQTMGHDKMYWYQQDPGMELHLIHYSYGVNSTEKGDLSSESTVSRIRTEHFPLTLESARPSHTSQYLCASSGAGNTEAFFGQGTRLTVV.

About this clonotype itself: A much larger clone is a single base away; this may be a read error. V and J are TRBV12-3 or TRBV12-4 and TRBJ2-7, with D uncertain. The CDR3 length is 11 residues. The DNA of the CDR3 is TGTGCCAGCTGCCATAACTACGGGCAGTACTTC. It specifies CASCHNYGQYF.

The rearrangement uses TRBV6-5 and TRBJ1-4, with 7 bases fitting TRBD1. Germline V CDR1 and CDR2: MNHEY, SVGAGI. V dropped 7 bases and J dropped 6; count of bases not matched to a gene: 11. This CDR3 spans 15 amino acids. The CDR3, as DNA: TGTGCCAGCAAAAGACAGGGTTGGGCCGATGAAAAACTGTTTTTT. Its protein product is CASKRQGWADEKLFF.

This chain links TRBV15 with TRBJ1-1; D is unresolved. Germline V CDR1 and CDR2: LNHNV, YYDKDF (reference sequence). The CDR3 sequence is 14 residues long. Trimming pared 3 bases from V and 2 bases from J, leaving 10 bases between. The DNA of the CDR3 is TGTGCCACCAGCAGTGATTTGGGTAACACTGAAGCTTTCTTT. As protein: CATSSDLGNTEAFF.

This clonotype was seen ten or more times. The V call is TRBV29-1, the J call TRBJ1-2; D is possibly TRBD1 (6 bases). V lost 5 bases and J 6 bases, leaving 19 bases between the germline ends. CDR1 is SQVTM and CDR2 is ANQGSEA in the germline V gene. There are 14 residues in the CDR3. The CDR3 protein is CSVFQGTVSNGYTF. The CDR3 nucleotides read TGCAGCGTTTTCCAGGGGACCGTGTCCAATGGCTACACCTTC.

The table lists this clonotype with many counts. The V gene is TRBV10-3, the J gene TRBJ1-2; TRBD1 is a possible D gene (5 bases). CDR3 length: 14 residues. V was pared by 4 bases and J by 5 bases, with 14 bases between. Germline lookup yields CDR1 ENHRY and CDR2 SYGVKD. For the CDR3, the DNA is TGTGCCATCAGTGTGGGGGGAGACTTATATGGCTACACCTTC. It codes for CAISVGGDLYGYTF.

This clonotype was observed at least ten times. The V gene is TRBV24-1, the J gene TRBJ1-5; D is unclear. Germline CDR1 KGHDR, CDR2 SFDVKD. This CDR3 spans 14 amino acids. The V end lost 3 bases, the J end lost 6 bases, and 11 bases lay between the germline ends. Here the CDR3 DNA reads TGTGCCACCAGTGATATCGCGTGGGGTCAGCCCCAGCATTTT. The encoded protein is CATSDIAWGQPQHF.

This clonotype was observed once. The gene calls are TRBV7-2 and TRBJ2-7; 7 bases fit TRBD1. J lost 3 bases, V lost 6 bases, and 8 bases had no gene match. CDR3 length: 14 residues. Per the germline V gene, CDR1 is SGHTA and CDR2 is FQGNSA. DNA of the CDR3: TGTGCCAGCAGTACGCCACAGGGGATCTACGAGCAGTACTTC. Encoded protein: CASSTPQGIYEQYF.

There are a few counts of this clonotype. The chain carries TRBV20-1 and TRBJ1-1; the match to TRBD1 covers 7 bases. The germline gives CDR1 DFQATT, CDR2 SNEGSKA (reference sequence). With V trimmed by 5 bases and J by 2 bases, 11 bases remained unmatched. This CDR3 comprises 15 residues. The CDR3 DNA is TGCAGTGCTCGACGACAGGGTTCAGGCAACACTGAAGCTTTCTTT. Residues: CSARRQGSGNTEAFF.

Concerning this clonotype itself: At one end, the junction sequence differs from germline, possibly due to a read error. The chain couples TRBV28 to TRBJ2-6, with a possible D match to TRBD1 (7 bases). This CDR3 is built from 11 residues. Germline CDR1 and CDR2: MDHEN and SYDVKM. The CDR3 coding sequence is TGTGCCGGATCAGGGGGGAACACTGAAGCTTTC. This gives the protein CAGSGGNTEAF.

This clonotype has only one observation. V gene TRBV7-9 combines with J gene TRBJ1-2; D unclear. This CDR3 is 12 amino acids long. Trimming removed 7 bases from V and 0 bases from J, with 6 bases in between. CDR1 and CDR2 (germline): SEHNR, FQNEAQ (reference sequence). The CDR3, as DNA: TGTGCCAGCATGGTAGCTAACTATGGCTACACCTTC. Translated, it gives CASMVANYGYTF.

The CDR3 is CASSLEPGISQPQHF. DNA for the CDR3: TGTGCCAGCAGCTTAGAACCAGGGATTAGTCAGCCCCAGCATTTT. J is TRBJ1-5 and V is TRBV7-2; TRBD1 is a possible D gene (5 bases). The germline gives CDR1 SGHTA, CDR2 FQGNSA. The CDR3 is 15 residues long. The germline V and J ends were trimmed by 1 base and 6 bases, with 13 bases remaining between them. The entire variable domain, with the rest obtained from reference TRBV7-2 and TRBJ1-5, is as follows: GAGVSQSPSNKVTEKGKDVELRCDPISGHTALYWYRQSLGQGLEFLIYFQGNSAPDKSGLPSDRFSAERTGGSVSTLTIQRTQQEDSAVYLCASSLEPGISQPQHFGDGTRLSIL.